The text below deals with one T cell receptor (beta chain). What it recognizes is unknown. These data are taken from a study of T cell responses to AZD1222 COVID-19 vaccine. V lost 2 bases, J lost 2 bases, and 7 bases lay in between. Germline lookup yields CDR1 MNHNS and CDR2 SASEGT. CDR3 size: 14 residues. Overall study results and limits: Nearly half of unique spike-specific TCRs reportedly avoided B.1.351 and B.1.1.7 mutated regions.

The table came from immunoSEQ multiplex PCR; TCRdb's copy has only in-frame clones and leaves some out. The repertoire consists of roughly 50,000 clones, with around 90% occurring once and the leading ten covering about 3.9%. The rearrangement uses TRBV6-1 and TRBJ1-5, with D unresolved. The receptor was isolated from an adult in good health. Specimen: peripheral blood, collected on day 0 of AZD1222 vaccination. The CDR3: CASSEFGGNQPQHF. The CDR3 DNA follows: TGTGCCAGCAGTGAATTTGGCGGCAATCAGCCCCAGCATTTT.